These T cell receptor beta chains were read from a single sample in a study of shared clonotypes between healthy human individuals. Generated by immunoSEQ multiplex PCR, the TCRdb table keeps only in-frame clones and is missing some. The sample has some 2.1 million clones; about 95% are singletons. The sample consisted of naive CD4+ T cells sorted from blood. Receptor source: a man aged 18 to 30 in good health. Both conserved end residues are part of each CDR3. D genes are given only for firm matches. Expanded clones get a size class; other rows say once, few or many, or leave the size out.

cdr3_length: 15
clone_size: .
v_call: TRBV6-1
d_call: .
j_call: TRBJ2-7
cdr3_nt: TGTGCCAGCAGTGCACTAGCTTTTTCCTCCTACGAGCAGTACTTC
cdr3_aa: CASSALAFSSYEQYF

cdr3_length: 13
clone_size: .
v_call: TRBV2
d_call: .
j_call: TRBJ2-2
cdr3_nt: TGTGCCAGCAGCCCCCGTGACACCGGGGAGCTGTTTTTT
cdr3_aa: CASSPRDTGELFF

cdr3_length: 15
clone_size: .
v_call: TRBV6-5
d_call: TRBD1
j_call: TRBJ2-5
cdr3_nt: TGTGCCAGCAGTTACTTAAGGACAGGGGAAGAGACCCAGTACTTC
cdr3_aa: CASSYLRTGEETQYF

cdr3_length: 15
clone_size: .
v_call: TRBV19
d_call: .
j_call: TRBJ2-7
cdr3_nt: TGTGCCAGTAGTATATCCCTTACAGGGCCCTACGAGCAGTACTTC
cdr3_aa: CASSISLTGPYEQYF

cdr3_length: 15
clone_size: .
v_call: TRBV2
d_call: .
j_call: TRBJ1-4
cdr3_nt: TGTGCCAGCAGTGAACGCGGGCAGACTAATGAAAAACTGTTTTTT
cdr3_aa: CASSERGQTNEKLFF

cdr3_length: 13
clone_size: .
v_call: TRBV18
d_call: .
j_call: TRBJ2-5
cdr3_nt: TGTGCCAGCTCACCCTCGGGTCTGGAGACCCAGTACTTC
cdr3_aa: CASSPSGLETQYF

cdr3_length: 11
clone_size: .
v_call: TRBV2
d_call: .
j_call: TRBJ2-2
cdr3_nt: TGTGCCAGCTCCGACACCGGGGAGCTGTTTTTT
cdr3_aa: CASSDTGELFF

cdr3_length: 14
clone_size: .
v_call: TRBV19
d_call: .
j_call: TRBJ2-7
cdr3_nt: TGTGCCAGTACCCCGGCGGGTAGCTCCTACGAGCAGTACTTC
cdr3_aa: CASTPAGSSYEQYF

cdr3_length: 15
clone_size: .
v_call: TRBV7-2
d_call: .
j_call: TRBJ1-2
cdr3_nt: TGTGCCAGCAGCTTAGGCGGGTCGATCAACTATGGCTACACCTTC
cdr3_aa: CASSLGGSINYGYTF

cdr3_length: 13
clone_size: .
v_call: TRBV6-5
d_call: .
j_call: TRBJ1-1
cdr3_nt: TGTGCCAGCAGCCAGGGGATGAGCACTGAAGCTTTCTTT
cdr3_aa: CASSQGMSTEAFF

cdr3_length: 12
clone_size: .
v_call: TRBV7-2
d_call: .
j_call: TRBJ2-3
cdr3_nt: TGTGCCAGCAGCTCCGAGGGTGGTACGCAGTATTTT
cdr3_aa: CASSSEGGTQYF

cdr3_length: 15
clone_size: .
v_call: TRBV7-2
d_call: TRBD2
j_call: TRBJ2-1
cdr3_nt: TGTGCCAGCAGCTTAGTGGCGGGAGAGGGCAATGAGCAGTTCTTC
cdr3_aa: CASSLVAGEGNEQFF

cdr3_length: 14
clone_size: .
v_call: TRBV6-1
d_call: .
j_call: TRBJ2-7
cdr3_nt: TGTGCCAGCAGTGACCAGCCGGGTTGGTACGAGCAGTACTTC
cdr3_aa: CASSDQPGWYEQYF

cdr3_length: 13
clone_size: .
v_call: TRBV5-1
d_call: .
j_call: TRBJ2-3
cdr3_nt: TGCGCCAGCAGCCCTCTTGGCTCGGGTACGCAGTATTTT
cdr3_aa: CASSPLGSGTQYF

cdr3_length: 15
clone_size: .
v_call: TRBV5-4
d_call: TRBD2
j_call: TRBJ2-1
cdr3_nt: TGTGCCAGCCGATGGACTAGCGGGAGTCCCAATGAGCAGTTCTTC
cdr3_aa: CASRWTSGSPNEQFF

cdr3_length: 13
clone_size: .
v_call: TRBV6-5
d_call: .
j_call: TRBJ2-7
cdr3_nt: TGTGCCACCAGGAGGGGGGCCGGGTACGAGCAGTACTTC
cdr3_aa: CATRRGAGYEQYF

cdr3_length: 15
clone_size: .
v_call: TRBV5-1
d_call: TRBD1
j_call: TRBJ1-5
cdr3_nt: TGCGCCAGCAGCGAGGGACAGGGTCCCAATCAGCCCCAGCATTTT
cdr3_aa: CASSEGQGPNQPQHF

cdr3_length: 18
clone_size: once
v_call: TRBV4-1
d_call: .
j_call: TRBJ2-1
cdr3_nt: TGCGCCAGCAGCCAAGATCGGCCTAGCGTGGCCTCCTACAATGAGCAGTTCTTC
cdr3_aa: CASSQDRPSVASYNEQFF

cdr3_length: 16
clone_size: .
v_call: TRBV18
d_call: TRBD1
j_call: TRBJ2-2
cdr3_nt: TGTGCCAGCTCACTCGCCGGGACAGGGTGGACCGGGGAGCTGTTTTTT
cdr3_aa: CASSLAGTGWTGELFF

cdr3_length: 13
clone_size: .
v_call: TRBV6-6
d_call: .
j_call: TRBJ1-4
cdr3_nt: TGTGCCGCCAGACCGACGGTTAATGAAAAACTGTTTTTT
cdr3_aa: CAARPTVNEKLFF

cdr3_length: 14
clone_size: .
v_call: TRBV30
d_call: .
j_call: TRBJ1-1
cdr3_nt: TGTGCCTGGAGACCGGGACCGAGGAACACTGAAGCTTTCTTT
cdr3_aa: CAWRPGPRNTEAFF

cdr3_length: 17
clone_size: .
v_call: TRBV2
d_call: TRBD2
j_call: TRBJ2-2
cdr3_nt: TGTGCCAGCAGCTACGGGACTAGCGGGATGAACACCGGGGAGCTGTTTTTT
cdr3_aa: CASSYGTSGMNTGELFF

cdr3_length: 12
clone_size: .
v_call: TRBV29-1
d_call: .
j_call: TRBJ2-7
cdr3_nt: TGCAGCGTTAGGGGATCTTTCTACGAGCAGTACTTC
cdr3_aa: CSVRGSFYEQYF

cdr3_length: 14
clone_size: .
v_call: TRBV19
d_call: .
j_call: TRBJ1-1
cdr3_nt: TGTGTTTCGTCCAAGTCCTGGCCGGTTCCTGAAGCTTTCTTT
cdr3_aa: CVSSKSWPVPEAFF

cdr3_length: 13
clone_size: .
v_call: TRBV21-1
d_call: .
j_call: TRBJ1-2
cdr3_nt: TGTGCCAGCAGCCCCGCGAAGGGTGATGGCTACACCTTC
cdr3_aa: CASSPAKGDGYTF

cdr3_length: 13
clone_size: .
v_call: TRBV6-5
d_call: .
j_call: TRBJ2-7
cdr3_nt: TGTGCCAGCAGCTCACTCTCGGCCTACGAGCAGTACTTC
cdr3_aa: CASSSLSAYEQYF

cdr3_length: 15
clone_size: .
v_call: TRBV6-1
d_call: .
j_call: TRBJ1-4
cdr3_nt: TGTGCCAGCAGTGAATTCAGGATGAGGAATGAAAAACTGTTTTTT
cdr3_aa: CASSEFRMRNEKLFF

cdr3_length: 15
clone_size: once
v_call: TRBV5-1
d_call: TRBD1
j_call: TRBJ1-2
cdr3_nt: TGCGCCAGCAGCTCAACGTCCCGGGACAGCTATGGCTACACCTTC
cdr3_aa: CASSSTSRDSYGYTF

cdr3_length: 12
clone_size: .
v_call: TRBV28
d_call: .
j_call: TRBJ1-4
cdr3_nt: TGTGCCAGCAGTTCGACAGATGAAAAACTGTTTTTT
cdr3_aa: CASSSTDEKLFF

cdr3_length: 12
clone_size: once
v_call: TRBV15
d_call: .
j_call: TRBJ1-2
cdr3_nt: TGTGCCACCAGCAGAGATCAGGGGCCGGGCACCTTC
cdr3_aa: CATSRDQGPGTF

cdr3_length: 15
clone_size: .
v_call: TRBV5-1
d_call: .
j_call: TRBJ1-1
cdr3_nt: TGCGCCAGCAGCTTCTACGACAGCTTGAACACTGAAGCTTTCTTT
cdr3_aa: CASSFYDSLNTEAFF

cdr3_length: 15
clone_size: .
v_call: TRBV5-1
d_call: TRBD1
j_call: TRBJ1-6
cdr3_nt: TGCGCCAGCAGCTTGGGTGGACAGGGTCATTCACCCCTCCACTTT
cdr3_aa: CASSLGGQGHSPLHF

cdr3_length: 13
clone_size: .
v_call: TRBV12-5
d_call: .
j_call: TRBJ2-5
cdr3_nt: TGTGCTAGTGGTTTATCCCACCAAGAGACCCAGTACTTC
cdr3_aa: CASGLSHQETQYF

cdr3_length: 15
clone_size: .
v_call: TRBV5-1
d_call: .
j_call: TRBJ2-5
cdr3_nt: TGCGCCAGCAGCCCCTCTCCGGGTGTCAAAGAGACCCAGTACTTC
cdr3_aa: CASSPSPGVKETQYF

cdr3_length: 15
clone_size: .
v_call: TRBV7-2
d_call: .
j_call: TRBJ2-5
cdr3_nt: TGTGCCAGCAGCTTAGTAGGCCAGGTGTCGGAGACCCAGTACTTC
cdr3_aa: CASSLVGQVSETQYF

cdr3_length: 14
clone_size: .
v_call: TRBV18
d_call: .
j_call: TRBJ1-5
cdr3_nt: TGTGCCAGCTCACCACTTCAAGGGTATCAGCCCCAGCATTTT
cdr3_aa: CASSPLQGYQPQHF

cdr3_length: 16
clone_size: once
v_call: TRBV5-1
d_call: TRBD2
j_call: TRBJ2-5
cdr3_nt: TGCGCCAGCAGCTTGGTCCAGCGGGGGGGCCAGGAGACCCAGTACTTC
cdr3_aa: CASSLVQRGGQETQYF

cdr3_length: 15
clone_size: .
v_call: TRBV6-5
d_call: .
j_call: TRBJ2-7
cdr3_nt: TGTGCCAGCAAAGCCTGGACAGAGAGCTCCTACGAGCAGTACTTC
cdr3_aa: CASKAWTESSYEQYF

cdr3_length: 20
clone_size: once
v_call: TRBV30
d_call: TRBD2
j_call: TRBJ2-3
cdr3_nt: TGTGCCTGGAGTTCTCCGGGACTAGCGGGTTATAACCCTAACCTGGATACGCAGTATTTT
cdr3_aa: CAWSSPGLAGYNPNLDTQYF

cdr3_length: 14
clone_size: .
v_call: TRBV9
d_call: .
j_call: TRBJ2-1
cdr3_nt: TGTGCCAGCAGCGCGGGCCAAACCCCCAATGAGCAGTTCTTC
cdr3_aa: CASSAGQTPNEQFF

cdr3_length: 15
clone_size: .
v_call: TRBV7-8
d_call: TRBD1
j_call: TRBJ1-5
cdr3_nt: TGTGCCAGCAGCCGACAGGGACAGTCCGATCAGCCCCAGCATTTT
cdr3_aa: CASSRQGQSDQPQHF

cdr3_length: 15
clone_size: .
v_call: TRBV28
d_call: .
j_call: TRBJ2-3
cdr3_nt: TGTGCCAGCAGTTCTTCCCGGGGACCCACAGATACGCAGTATTTT
cdr3_aa: CASSSSRGPTDTQYF

cdr3_length: 13
clone_size: .
v_call: TRBV5-4
d_call: .
j_call: TRBJ1-1
cdr3_nt: TGTGCCAGCAGCTTGAGGCCAAACACTGAAGCTTTCTTT
cdr3_aa: CASSLRPNTEAFF

cdr3_length: 14
clone_size: .
v_call: TRBV6-5
d_call: TRBD2
j_call: TRBJ2-7
cdr3_nt: TGTGCCAGCAGTACTATTGGCGGGGGGTACGAGCAGTACTTC
cdr3_aa: CASSTIGGGYEQYF

cdr3_length: 15
clone_size: .
v_call: TRBV5-4
d_call: TRBD2
j_call: TRBJ2-7
cdr3_nt: TGTGCCAGCAGACCTGGGACTAGCGGGCACTACGAGCAGTACTTC
cdr3_aa: CASRPGTSGHYEQYF

cdr3_length: 16
clone_size: .
v_call: TRBV14
d_call: TRBD2
j_call: TRBJ2-3
cdr3_nt: TGTGCCAGCAGCCAACTAGCGGGAGAAAGAACAGATACGCAGTATTTT
cdr3_aa: CASSQLAGERTDTQYF

cdr3_length: 15
clone_size: once
v_call: TRBV19
d_call: TRBD2
j_call: TRBJ2-1
cdr3_nt: TGTGCCAGTACCGAGGTGGCGGGGGGGTACAATGAGCAGTTCTTC
cdr3_aa: CASTEVAGGYNEQFF

cdr3_length: 15
clone_size: .
v_call: TRBV6-5
d_call: TRBD2
j_call: TRBJ2-7
cdr3_nt: TGTGCCAGCAGGCCCCCGGGAGGACTACTTTACGAGCAGTACTTC
cdr3_aa: CASRPPGGLLYEQYF

cdr3_length: 14
clone_size: once
v_call: TRBV29-1
d_call: .
j_call: TRBJ1-2
cdr3_nt: TGCAGCGTTGAAGATGGGGAAAGGGGTAGTGGCTACACCTTC
cdr3_aa: CSVEDGERGSGYTF

cdr3_length: 21
clone_size: .
v_call: TRBV28
d_call: TRBD2
j_call: TRBJ2-3
cdr3_nt: TGTGCCAGCAGTTTAAACTCGGCTAGCGGGGGGGCCCCACTGACCACAGATACGCAGTATTTT
cdr3_aa: CASSLNSASGGAPLTTDTQYF

cdr3_length: 14
clone_size: .
v_call: TRBV10-3
d_call: .
j_call: TRBJ2-2
cdr3_nt: TGTGCCAGTCGACAGGGAGGGAACACCGGGGAGCTGTTTTTT
cdr3_aa: CASRQGGNTGELFF

cdr3_length: 13
clone_size: .
v_call: TRBV13
d_call: .
j_call: TRBJ1-1
cdr3_nt: TGTGCCAGCAGCCCCCGGGGAGGCACTGAAGCTTTCTTT
cdr3_aa: CASSPRGGTEAFF

cdr3_length: 14
clone_size: .
v_call: TRBV30
d_call: .
j_call: TRBJ1-1
cdr3_nt: TGTGCCTGGGCCATAACGGGAAGTCGAACTGAAGCTTTCTTT
cdr3_aa: CAWAITGSRTEAFF

cdr3_length: 13
clone_size: .
v_call: TRBV6-1
d_call: .
j_call: TRBJ1-5
cdr3_nt: TGTGCCAGCAGTGCCGAAGAAAATCAGCCCCAGCATTTT
cdr3_aa: CASSAEENQPQHF

cdr3_length: 17
clone_size: .
v_call: TRBV10-1
d_call: .
j_call: TRBJ1-5
cdr3_nt: TGCGCCAGCAGTGAGTTGGAATCGGGGACAAGGGGTCAGCCCCAGCATTTT
cdr3_aa: CASSELESGTRGQPQHF